This entry concerns a single T cell receptor beta chain. Sequencing targeted TCR beta in blood CD8+ and CD4+ T cells. Recently defined diagnostic criteria classed the Susac syndrome patients as definite or probable. Negative isolation was used for CD8+ and CD4+ T cells, and FACS enrichment was applied to TEMRA cells. CDR1 is DFQATT and CDR2 is SNEGSKA in the germline V gene (reference sequence). Trimming removed 2 bases from V and 0 bases from J, with 4 bases in between. The CDR3 has 12 amino acids. This sample was taken from a study of CD8 T cells in Susac syndrome. Reverse transcription of about 0.5 to 1 ug RNA was carried out with random hexamers. Amplification of TCR beta CDR3 spanned 54 Vbeta and 13 Jbeta via immunoSEQ multiplex PCR. TCRdb re-derived calls from the immunoSEQ multiplex PCR reads in MiXCR, one entry per CDR3 protein. The table has 75,000 to 95,000 distinct CDR3 sequences, around 96% seen once.

The chain combines TRBV20-1 with TRBJ1-1; D is undetermined. The sample taken for sequencing was CD8+ T cells from PBMCs. The receptor was derived from a human donor with Susac syndrome. CDR3 sequence: CSARRVNTEAFF. CDR3 DNA: TGCAGTGCTAGAAGGGTGAACACTGAAGCTTTCTTT.